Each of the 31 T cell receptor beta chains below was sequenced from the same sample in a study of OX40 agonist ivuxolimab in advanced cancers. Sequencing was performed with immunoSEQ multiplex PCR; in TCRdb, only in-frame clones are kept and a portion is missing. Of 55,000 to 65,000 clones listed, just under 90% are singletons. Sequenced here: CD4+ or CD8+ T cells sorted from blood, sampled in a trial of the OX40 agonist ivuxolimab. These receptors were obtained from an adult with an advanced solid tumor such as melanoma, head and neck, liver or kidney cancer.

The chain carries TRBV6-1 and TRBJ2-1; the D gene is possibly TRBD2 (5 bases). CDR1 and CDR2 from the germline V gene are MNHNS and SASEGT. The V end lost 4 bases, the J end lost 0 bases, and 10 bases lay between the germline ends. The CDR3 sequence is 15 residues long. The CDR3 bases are TGTGCCAGCAGTGTGCTAGGGAGCTCCTACAATGAGCAGTTCTTC. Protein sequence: CASSVLGSSYNEQFF.

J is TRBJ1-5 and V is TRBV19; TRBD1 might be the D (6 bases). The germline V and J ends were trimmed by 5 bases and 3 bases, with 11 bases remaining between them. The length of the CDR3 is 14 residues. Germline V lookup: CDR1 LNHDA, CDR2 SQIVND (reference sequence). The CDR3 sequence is CASSPQGNNQPQHF. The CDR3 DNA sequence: TGTGCCAGTAGTCCACAGGGAAACAATCAGCCCCAGCATTTT. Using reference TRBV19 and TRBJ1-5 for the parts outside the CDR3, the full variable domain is DGGITQSPKYLFRKEGQNVTLSCEQNLNHDAMYWYRQDPGQGLRLIYYSQIVNDFQKGDIAEGYSVSREKKESFPLTVTSAQKNPTAFYLCASSPQGNNQPQHFGDGTRLSIL.

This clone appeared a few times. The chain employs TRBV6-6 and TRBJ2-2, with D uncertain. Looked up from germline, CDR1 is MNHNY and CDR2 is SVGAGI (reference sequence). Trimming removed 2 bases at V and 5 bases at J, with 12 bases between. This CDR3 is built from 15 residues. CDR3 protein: CASSYAKGRTGELFF. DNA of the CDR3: TGTGCCAGCAGTTACGCGAAAGGTCGGACCGGGGAGCTGTTTTTT.

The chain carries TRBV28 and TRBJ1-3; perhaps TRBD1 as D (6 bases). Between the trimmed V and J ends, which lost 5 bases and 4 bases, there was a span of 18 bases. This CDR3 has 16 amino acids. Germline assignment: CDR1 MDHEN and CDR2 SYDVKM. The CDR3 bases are TGTGCCAGCAGTCCACCCAGGGGTTCTACCGGAAACACCATATATTTT. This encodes CASSPPRGSTGNTIYF.

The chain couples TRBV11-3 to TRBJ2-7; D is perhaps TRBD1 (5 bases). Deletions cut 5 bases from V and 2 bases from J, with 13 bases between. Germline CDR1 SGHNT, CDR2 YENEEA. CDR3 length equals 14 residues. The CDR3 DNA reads TGTGCCAGCAGCCCGAGCCTAGGGGCCTACGAGCAGTACTTC. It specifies CASSPSLGAYEQYF.

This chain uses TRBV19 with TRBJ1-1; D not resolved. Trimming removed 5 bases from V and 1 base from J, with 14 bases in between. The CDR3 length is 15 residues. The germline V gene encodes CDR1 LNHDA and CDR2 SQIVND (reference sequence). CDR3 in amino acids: CASSPNPVGNTEAFF. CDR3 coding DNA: TGTGCCAGTAGTCCCAACCCCGTAGGGAACACTGAAGCTTTCTTT.

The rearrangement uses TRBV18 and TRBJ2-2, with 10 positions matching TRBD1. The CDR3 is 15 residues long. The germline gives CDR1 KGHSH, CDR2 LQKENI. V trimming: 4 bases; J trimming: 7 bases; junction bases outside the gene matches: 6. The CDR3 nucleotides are TGTGCCAGCTCACGAGACAGGGGGCATAACGGGGAGCTGTTTTTT. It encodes CASSRDRGHNGELFF.

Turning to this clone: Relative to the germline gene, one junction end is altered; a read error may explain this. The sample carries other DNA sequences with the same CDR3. The CDR3 is CASSDQGSGYTF. CDR3 nucleotide sequence: TGTGCTAGCAGTGACCAGGGATCGGGCTACACCTTC. The chain uses TRBV6-4 and TRBJ1-2; D may be TRBD1 (5 bases). CDR1 MRHNA and CDR2 SNTAGT come from the germline V gene. The CDR3 covers 12 residues.

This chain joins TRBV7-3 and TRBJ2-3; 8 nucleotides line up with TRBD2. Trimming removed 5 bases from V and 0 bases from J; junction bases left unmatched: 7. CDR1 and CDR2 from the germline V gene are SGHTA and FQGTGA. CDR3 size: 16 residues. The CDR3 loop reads CASSPTGGGSTDTQYF. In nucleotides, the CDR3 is TGTGCCAGCAGCCCTACCGGGGGGGGTAGCACAGATACGCAGTATTTT. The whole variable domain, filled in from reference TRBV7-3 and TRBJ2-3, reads GAGVSQTPSNKVTEKGKYVELRCDPISGHTALYWYRQSLGQGPEFLIYFQGTGAADDSGLPNDRFFAVRPEGSVSTLKIQRTERGDSAVYLCASSPTGGGSTDTQYFGPGTRLTVL.

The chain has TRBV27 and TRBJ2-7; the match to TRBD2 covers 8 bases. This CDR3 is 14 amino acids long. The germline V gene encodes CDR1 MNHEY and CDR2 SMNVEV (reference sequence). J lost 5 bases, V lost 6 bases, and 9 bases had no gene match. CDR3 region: CASSSAGVGDEQYF. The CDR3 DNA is TGTGCCAGCAGCTCAGCGGGAGTAGGCGACGAGCAGTACTTC.

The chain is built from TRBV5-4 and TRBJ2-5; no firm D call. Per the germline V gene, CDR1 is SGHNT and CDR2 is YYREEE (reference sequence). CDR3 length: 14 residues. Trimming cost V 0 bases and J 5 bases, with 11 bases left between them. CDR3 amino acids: CASSLGGGRETQYF. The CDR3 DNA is TGTGCCAGCAGCTTGGGCGGTGGGCGTGAGACCCAGTACTTC.

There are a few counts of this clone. The DNA of the CDR3 is TGTGCCAGCACCATAAAGGGTTTTAGCTATGGCTACACCTTC. It yields the protein CASTIKGFSYGYTF. The chain carries TRBV2 and TRBJ1-2; no clear D gene. V dropped 7 bases and J dropped 4 bases, with 16 bases sitting between them. The CDR3 length is 14 residues. The germline CDR1 and CDR2 sequences are SNHLY and FYNNEI.

The DNA for the CDR3 is TGTGCCAGCAGCCCGACAGGGGCGGGAAACACCATATATTTT. Translated: CASSPTGAGNTIYF. The chain links TRBV5-6 to TRBJ1-3; 8 bases align to TRBD1. Germline V gives CDR1 SGHDT, CDR2 YYEEEE. The length of the CDR3 is 14 residues. After removal of 4 bases from V and 4 bases from J, the junction contained 4 bases not matched to a gene.

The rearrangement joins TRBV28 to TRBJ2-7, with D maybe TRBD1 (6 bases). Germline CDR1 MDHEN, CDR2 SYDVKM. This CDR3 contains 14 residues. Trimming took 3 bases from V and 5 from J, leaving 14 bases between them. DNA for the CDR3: TGTGCCAGCAGTTTTGCAGGGGTATTAGACGAGCAGTACTTC. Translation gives CASSFAGVLDEQYF.

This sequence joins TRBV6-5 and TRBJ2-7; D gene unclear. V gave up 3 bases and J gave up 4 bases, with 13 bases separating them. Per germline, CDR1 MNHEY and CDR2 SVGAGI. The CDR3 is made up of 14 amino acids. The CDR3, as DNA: TGTGCCAGCAGTTATCTCGGCGTAAATTACGAGCAGTACTTC. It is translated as CASSYLGVNYEQYF.

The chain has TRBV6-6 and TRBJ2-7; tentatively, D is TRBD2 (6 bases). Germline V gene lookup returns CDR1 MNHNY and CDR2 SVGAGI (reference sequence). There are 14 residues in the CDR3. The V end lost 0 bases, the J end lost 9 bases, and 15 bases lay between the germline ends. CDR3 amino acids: CASSYSSALGGQYF. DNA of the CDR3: TGTGCCAGCAGTTACTCGAGCGCCCTCGGGGGGCAGTACTTC.

CDR3 bases: TGTGCCAGCAGCCGGGACAGGGTATCTGATACGCAGTATTTT. It codes for CASSRDRVSDTQYF. V usage is TRBV6-4 and J usage is TRBJ2-3; TRBD1 agrees at 9 bases. V shed 6 bases, J shed 6 bases, and the junction held 7 bases outside the gene matches. Germline CDR1 is MRHNA and CDR2 is SNTAGT. The CDR3 is 14 amino acids.

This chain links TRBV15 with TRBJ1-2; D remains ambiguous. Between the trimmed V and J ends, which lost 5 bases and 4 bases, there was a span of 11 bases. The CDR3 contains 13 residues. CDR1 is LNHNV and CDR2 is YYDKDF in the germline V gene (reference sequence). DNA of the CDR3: TGTGCCACCAGCGGCGACGGCCCCTATGGCTACACCTTC. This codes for CATSGDGPYGYTF.

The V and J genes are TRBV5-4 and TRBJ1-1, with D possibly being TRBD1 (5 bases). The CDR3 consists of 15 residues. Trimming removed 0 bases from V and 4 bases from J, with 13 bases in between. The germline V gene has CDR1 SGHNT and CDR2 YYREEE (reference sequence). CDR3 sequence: CASSLAGGGTTEAFF. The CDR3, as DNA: TGTGCCAGCAGCTTGGCGGGGGGTGGTACCACTGAAGCTTTCTTT.

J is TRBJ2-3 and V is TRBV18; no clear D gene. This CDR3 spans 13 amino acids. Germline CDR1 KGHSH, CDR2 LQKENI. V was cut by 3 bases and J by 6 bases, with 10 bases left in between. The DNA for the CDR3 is TGTGCCAGCTCACCGTGGGATTTCGATACGCAGTATTTT. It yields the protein CASSPWDFDTQYF.

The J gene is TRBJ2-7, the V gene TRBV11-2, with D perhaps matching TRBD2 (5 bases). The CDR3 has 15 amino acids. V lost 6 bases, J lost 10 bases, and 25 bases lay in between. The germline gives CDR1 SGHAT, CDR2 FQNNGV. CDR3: CASRTNPDGNSRQYF. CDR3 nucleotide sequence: TGTGCCAGCAGGACTAATCCAGACGGAAACTCACGCCAGTACTTC.

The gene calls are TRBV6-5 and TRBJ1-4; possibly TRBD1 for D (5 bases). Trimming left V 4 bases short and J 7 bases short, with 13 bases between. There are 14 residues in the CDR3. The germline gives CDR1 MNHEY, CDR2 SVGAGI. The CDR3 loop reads CASSWGVYGEKLFF. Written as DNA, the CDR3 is TGTGCCAGCAGTTGGGGGGTCTACGGTGAAAAACTGTTTTTT.

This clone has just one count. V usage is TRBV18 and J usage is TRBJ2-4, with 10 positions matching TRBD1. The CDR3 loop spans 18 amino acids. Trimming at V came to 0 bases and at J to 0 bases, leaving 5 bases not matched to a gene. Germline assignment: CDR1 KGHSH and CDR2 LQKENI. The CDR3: CASSPPGTGAIAKNIQYF. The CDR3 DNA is TGTGCCAGCTCACCACCCGGGACAGGGGCGATAGCCAAAAACATTCAGTACTTC.

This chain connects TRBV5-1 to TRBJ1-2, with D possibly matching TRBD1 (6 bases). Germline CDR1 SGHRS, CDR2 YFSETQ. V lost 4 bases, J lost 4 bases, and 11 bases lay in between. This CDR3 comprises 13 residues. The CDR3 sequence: CASSPDRFYGYTF. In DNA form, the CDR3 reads TGCGCCAGCAGCCCCGACAGGTTCTATGGCTACACCTTC. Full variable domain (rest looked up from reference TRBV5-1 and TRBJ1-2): KAGVTQTPRYLIKTRGQQVTLSCSPISGHRSVSWYQQTPGQGLQFLFEYFSETQRNKGNFPGRFSGRQFSNSRSEMNVSTLELGDSALYLCASSPDRFYGYTFGSGTRLTVV.

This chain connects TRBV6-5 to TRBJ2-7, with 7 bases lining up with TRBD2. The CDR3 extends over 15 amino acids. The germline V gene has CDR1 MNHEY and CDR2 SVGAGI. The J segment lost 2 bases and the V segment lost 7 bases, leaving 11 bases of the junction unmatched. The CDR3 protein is CASTTLGGNAYEQYF. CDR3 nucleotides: TGTGCCAGCACTACCCTCGGGGGGAATGCCTACGAGCAGTACTTC.

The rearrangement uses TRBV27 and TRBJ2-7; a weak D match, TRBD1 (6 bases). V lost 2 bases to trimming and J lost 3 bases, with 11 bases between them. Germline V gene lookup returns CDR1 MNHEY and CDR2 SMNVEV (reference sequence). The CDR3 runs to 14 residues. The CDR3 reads CASSLAGVGYEQYF. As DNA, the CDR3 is TGTGCCAGCAGTTTAGCAGGGGTTGGCTACGAGCAGTACTTC.

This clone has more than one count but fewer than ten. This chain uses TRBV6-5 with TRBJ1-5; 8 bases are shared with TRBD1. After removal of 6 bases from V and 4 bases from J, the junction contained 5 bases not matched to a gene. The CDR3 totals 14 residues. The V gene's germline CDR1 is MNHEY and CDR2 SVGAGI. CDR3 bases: TGTGCCAGCAGCCCAACAGGGGGGAATCAGCCCCAGCATTTT. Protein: CASSPTGGNQPQHF.

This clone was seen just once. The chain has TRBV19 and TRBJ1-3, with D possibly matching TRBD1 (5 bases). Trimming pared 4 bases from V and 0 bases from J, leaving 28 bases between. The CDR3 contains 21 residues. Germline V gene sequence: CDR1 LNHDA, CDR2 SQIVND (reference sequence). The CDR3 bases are TGTGCCAGTAGTAAGCCTGGGGAGGGAGGTTTGGGGACGAACTCTGGAAACACCATATATTTT. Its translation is CASSKPGEGGLGTNSGNTIYF.

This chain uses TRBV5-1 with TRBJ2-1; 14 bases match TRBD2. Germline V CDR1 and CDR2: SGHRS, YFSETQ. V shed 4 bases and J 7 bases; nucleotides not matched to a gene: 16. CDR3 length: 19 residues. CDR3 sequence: CASSKVGGAGLAGDNEQFF. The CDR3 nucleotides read TGCGCCAGCAGCAAGGTGGGGGGAGCGGGACTAGCGGGAGATAATGAGCAGTTCTTC.

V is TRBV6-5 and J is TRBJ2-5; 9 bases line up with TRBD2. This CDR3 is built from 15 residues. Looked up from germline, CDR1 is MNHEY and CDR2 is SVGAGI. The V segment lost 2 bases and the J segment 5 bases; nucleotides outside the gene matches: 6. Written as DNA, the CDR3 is TGTGCCAGCAGTTACGGTAGCGGGGGTAGGGAGACCCAGTACTTC. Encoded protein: CASSYGSGGRETQYF.

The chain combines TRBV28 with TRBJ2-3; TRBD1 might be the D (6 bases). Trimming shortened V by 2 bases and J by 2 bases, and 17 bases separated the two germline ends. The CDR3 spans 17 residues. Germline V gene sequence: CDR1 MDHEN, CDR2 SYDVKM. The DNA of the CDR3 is TGTGCCAGCAGTTTACCGGCAGGGGACGACTTCACAGATACGCAGTATTTT. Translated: CASSLPAGDDFTDTQYF.